These 18 T cell receptor beta chains were sequenced from one sample in a study of blood T cell repertoires in COVID-19. Only in-frame clones appear in the TCRdb table, and some are missing; sequencing was by immunoSEQ multiplex PCR. The repertoire holds 150,000 to 200,000 clones, with roughly four fifths as singletons. Sequencing used peripheral blood. These receptors all stem from a human donor in a cohort sampled during active COVID-19.

The chain recombines TRBV10-2 with TRBJ2-1; the match to TRBD2 covers 8 bases. Germline V lookup: CDR1 WSHSY, CDR2 SAAADI. Trimming at V came to 6 bases and at J to 5 bases, leaving 9 bases not matched to a gene. The length of the CDR3 is 15 residues. CDR3 nucleotides: TGCGCCAGCAGAAAAACCCGGGGGGGCGACAATGAGCAGTTCTTC. This gives the protein CASRKTRGGDNEQFF.

The V call is TRBV12-5, the J call TRBJ1-2, with D perhaps matching TRBD1 (5 bases). V lost 7 bases, J lost 8 bases, and 17 bases lay in between. The CDR3 is 13 amino acids. Germline assignment: CDR1 LGHNT and CDR2 FRNRAP. The CDR3 is CASATDRQGGYTF. CDR3 bases: TGTGCTAGTGCCACCGACCGGCAGGGAGGCTACACCTTC.

The CDR3, as DNA: TGTGCCAGCAGCTCGCATGGACAGGGAATTGAGACCCAGTACTTC. Amino acid sequence: CASSSHGQGIETQYF. The chain combines TRBV3-1 (or the pseudogene TRBV3-2) with TRBJ2-5, with 8 bases matching TRBD1. The germline CDR1 and CDR2 sequences are LGHDT and YNNKEL (reference sequence). CDR3 size: 15 residues. With 5 bases clipped from V and 5 bases from J, the junction kept 10 bases outside the gene matches.

The chain recombines TRBV12-3 or TRBV12-4 with TRBJ2-1; TRBD2 matches 7 bases. This CDR3 is 13 amino acids long. V lost 9 bases, J lost 2 bases, and 4 bases stayed unmatched. The CDR3 here is CASGRAAYNEQFF. The CDR3 DNA follows: TGTGCCAGTGGGAGGGCGGCCTACAATGAGCAGTTCTTC.

The J gene is TRBJ2-2, the V gene TRBV19; 8 bases align to TRBD1. Germline V gene lookup returns CDR1 LNHDA and CDR2 SQIVND (reference sequence). The V gene end was trimmed by 5 bases and the J gene end by 7 bases; junction bases not matched to a gene: 6. This CDR3 is built from 14 residues. This CDR3 is CASSADRGIGELFF. CDR3 nucleotide sequence: TGTGCCAGTAGTGCTGACAGGGGAATCGGGGAGCTGTTTTTT.

The chain has TRBV30 and TRBJ1-1; D remains ambiguous. Between the trimmed V and J ends, which lost 8 bases and 1 base, there was a span of 11 bases. From germline, CDR1 is GTSNPN and CDR2 SVGIG (reference sequence). The CDR3 covers 12 residues. The CDR3 nucleotides read TGTGCCACTGACTCAAAGAACACTGAAGCTTTCTTT. It is translated as CATDSKNTEAFF.

The chain couples TRBV6-1 to TRBJ1-1; maybe TRBD1 (6 bases). The germline V gene encodes CDR1 MNHNS and CDR2 SASEGT. Trimming removed 0 bases at V and 1 base at J, with 6 bases between. CDR3 size: 14 residues. The CDR3: CASSEAQGNTEAFF. The CDR3 nucleotides read TGTGCCAGCAGTGAAGCACAGGGGAACACTGAAGCTTTCTTT.

This chain links TRBV5-1 with TRBJ2-7, with D unclear. The V and J ends lost 1 base and 0 bases respectively, with 5 bases between them. Germline V gene data show CDR1 as SGHRS and CDR2 as YFSETQ. This CDR3 is 13 amino acids long. The CDR3 coding sequence is TGCGCCAGCAGCTTGTTACACTCCTACGAGCAGTACTTC. This codes for CASSLLHSYEQYF.

This chain joins TRBV12-3 or TRBV12-4 and TRBJ1-2; no clear D. The CDR3 covers 13 residues. Trimming removed 3 bases from V and 7 bases from J, with 12 bases in between. CDR3 nucleotide sequence: TGTGCCAGCAGTTTTGGGCGGGAGGGTGGCTACACCTTC. It codes for CASSFGREGGYTF.

The genes are TRBV5-1 and TRBJ2-5; no definite D call. Looked up from germline, CDR1 is SGHRS and CDR2 is YFSETQ. The germline V and J ends were trimmed by 2 bases and 3 bases, with 2 bases remaining between them. The CDR3 loop spans 11 amino acids. CDR3 bases: TGCGCCAGCAGCTTCAAAGAGACCCAGTACTTC. Translated, it gives CASSFKETQYF.

The V gene is TRBV6-2 or TRBV6-3, the J gene TRBJ2-7, with unresolved D. The CDR3 is made up of 14 amino acids. Germline assignment: CDR1 MNHEY and CDR2 SVGEGT. V was trimmed by 4 bases and J by 2 bases, leaving 12 bases between them. CDR3: CASSSGGGPYEQYF. CDR3 sequence (DNA): TGTGCCAGCAGTTCCGGCGGTGGCCCCTACGAGCAGTACTTC.

The rearrangement links TRBV30 to TRBJ2-7; the match to TRBD1 covers 7 bases. The CDR3 is 11 amino acids. V lost 4 bases and J lost 3; bases outside the gene matches: 0. Germline V gives CDR1 GTSNPN, CDR2 SVGIG (reference sequence). The CDR3 spells CAWNRGYEQYF. The CDR3 DNA reads as TGTGCCTGGAACAGGGGCTACGAGCAGTACTTC.

This sequence joins TRBV3-1 (or the pseudogene TRBV3-2) and TRBJ2-5; 11 bases are a match to TRBD1. Per germline, CDR1 LGHDT and CDR2 YNNKEL (reference sequence). The CDR3 sequence is 14 residues long. V lost 3 bases to trimming and J lost 4 bases; unmatched junction nucleotides: 1. The DNA for the CDR3 is TGTGCCAGCAGCCAGGGACAGGGGGTAGAGACCCAGTACTTC. Protein: CASSQGQGVETQYF.

V and J are TRBV11-3 and TRBJ2-6; perhaps TRBD1 as D (6 bases). Trimming stripped 4 bases from V and 0 bases from J, with 7 bases between. Germline V gene data show CDR1 as SGHNT and CDR2 as YENEEA. The CDR3 loop spans 15 amino acids. The CDR3 region has the DNA TGTGCCAGCAGCTCAGGGGCCTCTGGGGCCAACGTCCTGACTTTC. It encodes CASSSGASGANVLTF.

J is TRBJ2-7 and V is TRBV27, with 8 bases identical to TRBD1. The CDR3 is 14 residues long. J was trimmed by 2 bases and V by 2 bases; bases with no gene match: 2. Looked up from germline, CDR1 is MNHEY and CDR2 is SMNVEV (reference sequence). The CDR3 bases are TGTGCCAGCAGTTTACGACAGGGGACCTACGAGCAGTACTTC. This codes for CASSLRQGTYEQYF.

The J gene is TRBJ1-1, the V gene TRBV5-6; D not certain. The CDR3 loop spans 12 amino acids. CDR1 is SGHDT, CDR2 YYEEEE, per germline. V lost 2 bases to trimming and J lost 1 base, with 3 bases between them. CDR3 in DNA: TGTGCCAGCAGCTTCGGGAACACTGAAGCTTTCTTT. Its protein is CASSFGNTEAFF. Based on the CDR3 plus reference TRBV5-6 and TRBJ1-1, the full variable domain is DAGVTQSPTHLIKTRGQQVTLRCSPKSGHDTVSWYQQALGQGPQFIFQYYEEEERQRGNFPDRFSGHQFPNYSSELNVNALLLGDSALYLCASSFGNTEAFFGQGTRLTVV.

This clone came up once. J is TRBJ2-7 and V is TRBV2; D gene unclear. The CDR3 is 12 amino acids. Per the germline V gene, CDR1 is SNHLY and CDR2 is FYNNEI. The V end lost 6 bases, the J end lost 2 bases, and 8 bases lay between the germline ends. The DNA of the CDR3 is TGTGCCAGCAGCTCGAGGACCTACGAGCAGTACTTC. Translated: CASSSRTYEQYF.

CDR3 sequence reads: CASSPQRVSGNEQFF. The CDR3 coding sequence is TGTGCCAGCAGCCCGCAGCGGGTAAGTGGAAATGAGCAGTTCTTC. V is TRBV11-2 and J is TRBJ2-1; tentatively, D is TRBD2 (6 bases). CDR1 and CDR2 from the germline V gene are SGHAT and FQNNGV. This CDR3 contains 15 residues. The germline V and J ends were trimmed by 5 bases and 7 bases, with 18 bases remaining between them.